This T cell receptor beta chain was profiled in a study of T cells after yellow fever vaccination. Across the study: Preparation of the low-cell-number fractions used SMART-Seq v4 Ultra Low Input. Findings and limits, study-wide: Repertoires sorted by FACS could include abundant clonotypes that are contaminants from the bulk population. Weaker overall was a secondary response that nonetheless peaked faster, on day 5 versus 15. Only a minor proportion of clonotypes was detected across both CD4 and CD8 compartments.

Germline V gene data show CDR1 as DFQATT and CDR2 as SNEGSKA (reference sequence). The length of the CDR3 is 15 residues. Trimming removed 0 bases at V and 5 bases at J, with 16 bases between. Each CDR3 protein is one row after TCRdb ran MiXCR on the 5' RACE reads. This sample has over 110,000 distinct CDR3 sequences, with roughly 8.2% found just once. This clonotype was observed many times. The antigen remains unidentified. Sequences were derived from CD4+ T cells sorted from PBMCs, sampled 5 days after the yellow fever booster vaccination. This clonotype was sampled from a man between 25 and 39 years old who received the YFV17D yellow fever vaccine. The genes are TRBV20-1 and TRBJ2-5, with D perhaps matching TRBD2 (5 bases). The CDR3 loop is CSARDDVLGIETQYF. CDR3 bases: TGCAGTGCTAGAGACGACGTACTAGGTATCGAGACCCAGTACTTC.